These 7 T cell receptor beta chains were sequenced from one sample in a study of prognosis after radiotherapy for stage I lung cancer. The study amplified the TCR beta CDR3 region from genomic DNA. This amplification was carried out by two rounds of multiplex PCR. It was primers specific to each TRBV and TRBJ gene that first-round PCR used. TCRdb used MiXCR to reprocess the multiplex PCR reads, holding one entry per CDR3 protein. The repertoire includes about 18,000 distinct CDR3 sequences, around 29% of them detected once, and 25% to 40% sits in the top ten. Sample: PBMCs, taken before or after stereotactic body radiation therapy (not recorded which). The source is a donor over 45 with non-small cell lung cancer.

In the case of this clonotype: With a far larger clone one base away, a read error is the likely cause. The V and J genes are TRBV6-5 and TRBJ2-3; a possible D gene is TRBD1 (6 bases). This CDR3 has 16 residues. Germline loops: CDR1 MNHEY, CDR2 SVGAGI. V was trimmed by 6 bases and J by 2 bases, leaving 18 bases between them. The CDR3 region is CASRPLVTGNTDTQYF. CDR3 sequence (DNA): TGTGCCAGCAGGCCCCTCGTGACAGGCAACACAGATACGCAGTATTTT.

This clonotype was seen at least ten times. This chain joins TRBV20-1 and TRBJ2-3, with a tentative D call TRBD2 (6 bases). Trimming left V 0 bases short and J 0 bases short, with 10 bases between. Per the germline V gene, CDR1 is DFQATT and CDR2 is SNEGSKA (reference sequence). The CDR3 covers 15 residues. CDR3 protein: CSAREVSGSTDTQYF. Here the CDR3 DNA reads TGCAGTGCTAGAGAAGTTAGCGGAAGCACAGATACGCAGTATTTT.

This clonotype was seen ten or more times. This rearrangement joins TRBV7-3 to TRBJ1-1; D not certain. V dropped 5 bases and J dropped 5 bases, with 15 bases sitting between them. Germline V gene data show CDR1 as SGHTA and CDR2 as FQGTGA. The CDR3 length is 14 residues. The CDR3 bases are TGTGCCAGCAGCCCGCGGGGAGGTTTGACTGAAGCTTTCTTT. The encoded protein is CASSPRGGLTEAFF.

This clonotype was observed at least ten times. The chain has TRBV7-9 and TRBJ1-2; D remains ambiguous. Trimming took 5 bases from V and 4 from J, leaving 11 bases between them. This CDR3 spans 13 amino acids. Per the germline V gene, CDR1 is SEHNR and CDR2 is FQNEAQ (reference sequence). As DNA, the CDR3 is TGTGCCAGCAGCCCGTGGGTGGTCTATGGCTACACCTTC. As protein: CASSPWVVYGYTF.

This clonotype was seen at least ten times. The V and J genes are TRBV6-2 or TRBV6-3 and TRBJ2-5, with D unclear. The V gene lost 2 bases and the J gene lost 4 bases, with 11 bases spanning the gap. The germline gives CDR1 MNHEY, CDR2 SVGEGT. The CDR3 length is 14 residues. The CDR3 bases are TGTGCCAGCAGTTACGACTTCCTGGGAGAGACCCAGTACTTC. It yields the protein CASSYDFLGETQYF.

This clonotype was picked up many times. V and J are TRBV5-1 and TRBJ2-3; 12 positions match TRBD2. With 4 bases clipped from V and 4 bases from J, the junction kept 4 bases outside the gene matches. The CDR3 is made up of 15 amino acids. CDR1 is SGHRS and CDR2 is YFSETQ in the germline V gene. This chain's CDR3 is CASSPSGRAADTQYF. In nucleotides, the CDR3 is TGCGCCAGCAGCCCTAGCGGGAGGGCCGCAGATACGCAGTATTTT.

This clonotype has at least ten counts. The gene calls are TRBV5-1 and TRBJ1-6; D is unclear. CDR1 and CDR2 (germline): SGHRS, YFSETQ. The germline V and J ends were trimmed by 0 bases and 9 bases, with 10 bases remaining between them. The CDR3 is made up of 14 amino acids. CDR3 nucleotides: TGCGCCAGCAGCTTGGTGGGCCCAGGTTCACCCCTCCACTTT. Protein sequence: CASSLVGPGSPLHF. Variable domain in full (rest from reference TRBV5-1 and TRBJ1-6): KAGVTQTPRYLIKTRGQQVTLSCSPISGHRSVSWYQQTPGQGLQFLFEYFSETQRNKGNFPGRFSGRQFSNSRSEMNVSTLELGDSALYLCASSLVGPGSPLHFGNGTRLTVT.